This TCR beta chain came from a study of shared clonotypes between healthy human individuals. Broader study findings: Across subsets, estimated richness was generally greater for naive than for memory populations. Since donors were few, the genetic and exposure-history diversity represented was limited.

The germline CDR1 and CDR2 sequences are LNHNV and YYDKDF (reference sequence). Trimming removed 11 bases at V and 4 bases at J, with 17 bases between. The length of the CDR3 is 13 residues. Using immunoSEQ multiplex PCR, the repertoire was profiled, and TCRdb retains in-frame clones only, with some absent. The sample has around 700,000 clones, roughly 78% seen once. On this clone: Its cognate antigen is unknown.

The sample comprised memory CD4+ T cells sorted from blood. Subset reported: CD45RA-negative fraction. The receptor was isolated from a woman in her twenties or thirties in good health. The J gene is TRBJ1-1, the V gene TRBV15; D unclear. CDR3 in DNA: TGTGCCGCCCGGACGAACCTGGGCACTGAAGCTTTCTTT. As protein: CAARTNLGTEAFF.